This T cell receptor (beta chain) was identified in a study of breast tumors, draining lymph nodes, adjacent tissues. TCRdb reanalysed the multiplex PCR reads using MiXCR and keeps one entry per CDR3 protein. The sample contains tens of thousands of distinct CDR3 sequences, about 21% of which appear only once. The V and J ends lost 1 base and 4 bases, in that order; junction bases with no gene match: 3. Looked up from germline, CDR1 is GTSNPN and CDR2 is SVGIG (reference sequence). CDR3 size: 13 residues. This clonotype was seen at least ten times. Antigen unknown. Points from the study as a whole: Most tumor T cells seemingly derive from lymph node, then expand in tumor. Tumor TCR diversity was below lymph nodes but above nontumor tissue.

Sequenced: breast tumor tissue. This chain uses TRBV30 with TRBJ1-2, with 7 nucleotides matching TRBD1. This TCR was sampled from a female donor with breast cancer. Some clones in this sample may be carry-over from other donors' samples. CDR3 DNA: TGTGCCTGGAGTGCAGGGGGTGGCTATGGCTACACCTTC. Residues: CAWSAGGGYGYTF.